The rows below give T cell receptor beta chains drawn from one sample of a study of T-cell memory formation after mild COVID-19. TCRdb itself ran the 5' RACE reads through MiXCR, one entry per CDR3 protein. The data contain around 45,000 distinct CDR3 sequences, 8.5% to 10% of them seen just once; the ten biggest clones take up over 9.5%. Sequences were obtained from PBMCs or a T cell subset sorted from them (not recorded which). These receptor sequences come from an adult woman who had mild COVID-19 (a few samples of this study predate the infection). Cell type and time point are not known. The conserved cysteine and the conserved F or W are not part of the CDR3 here.

cdr3_aa j_call v_call
ASSPRRSGNTIY TRBJ1-3 TRBV5-6
ASSLTSSYNEQF TRBJ2-1 TRBV7-3
ASSPSAGYEQY TRBJ2-7 TRBV3-1
ASSLGGLRNEQY TRBJ2-7 TRBV13
ASSYSIRSGASTDTQY TRBJ2-3 TRBV6-5
AIASRGLPTYNEQF TRBJ2-1 TRBV10-3
ASSFGGGQETQY TRBJ2-5 TRBV7-9
ASSPGGTEAF TRBJ1-1 TRBV12-3/TRBV12-4
ASSPGQVTTEAF TRBJ1-1 TRBV5-1
ASSSQGVQNTEAF TRBJ1-1 TRBV5-1
ASSSLRQGVSRPLNGNTIY TRBJ1-3 TRBV6-5
ASSLEGLGRNEQF TRBJ2-1 TRBV5-1
ASNSAGGRETQY TRBJ2-5 TRBV2
ASRGYRDYQETQY TRBJ2-5 TRBV5-6